This T cell receptor beta chain came from a study of blood T cell repertoires in COVID-19. Study information: Some COVID-19 samples were acute and others convalescent; all came from the United States, Italy and Spain.

Germline V lookup: CDR1 GTSNPN, CDR2 SVGIG (reference sequence). The CDR3 length is 13 residues. V lost 2 bases and J 8 bases, leaving 13 bases between the germline ends. Authors' processing steps: The assay estimated nucleated cells by amplifying reference gene primers. This table comes from immunoSEQ multiplex PCR, and its TCRdb copy is limited to in-frame clones, with some not included. D and trimming were read from the DNA, whereas the V and J calls and clone size are those reported in that table. The sample records roughly 390,000 clones, about 85% being singletons. Sequenced sample: peripheral blood. The V gene is TRBV30, the J gene TRBJ2-1, with a possible D match to TRBD2 (7 bases). The origin of this receptor is a woman aged 18-30 years with acute or convalescent COVID-19. This CDR3 is CAWSRGALDEQFF. The CDR3, as DNA: TGTGCCTGGAGTCGGGGGGCTCTGGATGAGCAGTTCTTC.